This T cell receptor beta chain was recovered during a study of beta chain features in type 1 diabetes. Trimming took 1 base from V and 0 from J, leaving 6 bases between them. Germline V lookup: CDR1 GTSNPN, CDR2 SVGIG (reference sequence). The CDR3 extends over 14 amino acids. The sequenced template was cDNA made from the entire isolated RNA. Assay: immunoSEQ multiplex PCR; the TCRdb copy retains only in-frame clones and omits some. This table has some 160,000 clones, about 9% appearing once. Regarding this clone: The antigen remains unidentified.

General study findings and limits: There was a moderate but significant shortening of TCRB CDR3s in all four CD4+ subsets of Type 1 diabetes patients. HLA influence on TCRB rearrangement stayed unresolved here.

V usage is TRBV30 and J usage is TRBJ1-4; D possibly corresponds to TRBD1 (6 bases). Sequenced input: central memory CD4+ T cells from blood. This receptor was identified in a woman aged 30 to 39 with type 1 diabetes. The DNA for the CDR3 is TGTGCCTGGAGTGGGACAGCAACTAATGAAAAACTGTTTTTT. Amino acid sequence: CAWSGTATNEKLFF.